The entry that follows covers one TCR beta chain sequence. What this receptor recognizes is not known. It has no much larger one-base neighbor in the sample; base qualities were not kept. The library was obtained by the immunoSEQ multiplex PCR assay. Drawn from immuneACCESS, this table holds only the in-frame rearrangements with V and J called that TCRdb kept. Clones are partly lost; checked studies trace under half to an unresolved V gene and leave the rest unexplained. This sample is represented by about 97,000 clones; 91% of them were singletons. 2.5% to 3.5% of the sample belongs to the ten largest clones. This sample is part of a study of T cell changes during pregnancy in multiple sclerosis (dated by TCRdb to the late 2010s). Looking at the study overall: In women with multiple sclerosis, the researchers looked at how the T cell repertoire shifted as pregnancy progressed.

CDR1 and CDR2, looked up from the germline V gene, are MGHRA and YSYEKL. Trimming costs V 1 base and J 8 bases, and their ends lie 9 bases apart. Inclusive of the bounding cysteine and phenylalanine, the CDR3 is 12 residues long. The read is trimmed to its CDR3 DNA, 36 bases read in frame from base 1. In this chain, TRBV4-1 is recombined with TRBJ2-7; TRBD1 could be the D gene, as 6 bases match. This TCR was recovered from a female donor with multiple sclerosis, enrolled in a pregnancy study. The material was peripheral blood, obtained in the second trimester of pregnancy. The CDR3 is CASSQGTAKQYF. The DNA sequence is TGCGCCAGCAGCCAAGGGACAGCTAAGCAGTACTTC.